This passage covers 3 T cell receptor beta chains from one sample sequenced in a study of T and B cells in COVID-19 patients. TRB was amplified from about 260-540 ng of blood genomic DNA. TRB rearrangements were amplified by multiplex PCR with BIOMED2 TRB-A/B primers. Via MiXCR, TCRdb re-called the multiplex PCR reads, giving one row per CDR3 protein. Of 7,500 to 8,500 distinct CDR3 sequences in the sample, about 38% were seen once. The sequenced sample was blood. These receptors originate from a human donor who had recovered from COVID-19.

In its sample, this clonotype was seen a few times. The chain is built from TRBV27 and TRBJ1-2; TRBD1 agrees at 7 bases. The CDR3 is 13 amino acids. J lost 8 bases, V lost 6 bases, and 9 bases had no gene match. Germline CDR1 MNHEY, CDR2 SMNVEV (reference sequence). The CDR3 is CASSRGGRGGYTF. The CDR3 coding sequence is TGTGCCAGCAGCCGAGGAGGCAGGGGGGGCTACACCTTC.

Within the sample, this clonotype is medium-sized. The chain recombines TRBV19 with TRBJ2-1; 7 positions agree with TRBD1. The J segment lost 9 bases and the V segment lost 4 bases, leaving 6 bases of the junction unmatched. The CDR3 loop spans 13 amino acids. Germline V lookup: CDR1 LNHDA, CDR2 SQIVND (reference sequence). CDR3 in amino acids: CASSTTGVGEQFF. In DNA form, the CDR3 reads TGTGCCAGTAGTACCACAGGGGTAGGTGAGCAGTTCTTC. Together with reference TRBV19 and TRBJ2-1, the CDR3 gives the full variable domain: DGGITQSPKYLFRKEGQNVTLSCEQNLNHDAMYWYRQDPGQGLRLIYYSQIVNDFQKGDIAEGYSVSREKKESFPLTVTSAQKNPTAFYLCASSTTGVGEQFFGPGTRLTVL.

This clonotype was seen only a few times. V gene TRBV6-2 or TRBV6-3 combines with J gene TRBJ2-3; 14 positions match TRBD2. This CDR3 contains 15 residues. Germline V gene data show CDR1 as MNHEY and CDR2 as SVGEGT. Losses at the gene ends were 6 bases for V and 4 bases for J; bases not matched to a gene: 3. The CDR3, as DNA: TGTGCCAGCAGGACTAGCGGGGGGGCACCAGATACGCAGTATTTT. It yields the protein CASRTSGGAPDTQYF.